This T cell receptor (beta chain) was captured in a study of blood T cell repertoires in COVID-19. Across the study: Collection of acute and convalescent COVID-19 samples took place in the United States, Italy and Spain.

TCRdb keeps only in-frame clones here, not all; method: immunoSEQ multiplex PCR. The sample shows around 280,000 clones, approximately 89% of them seen only once. Enrollment of patients from Seattle took place during active infection, with longitudinal follow-up. The germline V gene has CDR1 SGHVS and CDR2 FQNEAQ. Trimming removed 1 base from V and 7 bases from J, with 13 bases in between. The CDR3 sequence is 14 residues long. The TCR comes from a woman in her twenties or thirties with COVID-19, enrolled during active disease. The sequenced material came from peripheral blood. The V call is TRBV7-8, the J call TRBJ1-2; D unresolved. CDR3 region: CASSLVSGESGYTF. The DNA for the CDR3 is TGTGCCAGCAGCTTAGTGTCCGGAGAGTCTGGCTACACCTTC.